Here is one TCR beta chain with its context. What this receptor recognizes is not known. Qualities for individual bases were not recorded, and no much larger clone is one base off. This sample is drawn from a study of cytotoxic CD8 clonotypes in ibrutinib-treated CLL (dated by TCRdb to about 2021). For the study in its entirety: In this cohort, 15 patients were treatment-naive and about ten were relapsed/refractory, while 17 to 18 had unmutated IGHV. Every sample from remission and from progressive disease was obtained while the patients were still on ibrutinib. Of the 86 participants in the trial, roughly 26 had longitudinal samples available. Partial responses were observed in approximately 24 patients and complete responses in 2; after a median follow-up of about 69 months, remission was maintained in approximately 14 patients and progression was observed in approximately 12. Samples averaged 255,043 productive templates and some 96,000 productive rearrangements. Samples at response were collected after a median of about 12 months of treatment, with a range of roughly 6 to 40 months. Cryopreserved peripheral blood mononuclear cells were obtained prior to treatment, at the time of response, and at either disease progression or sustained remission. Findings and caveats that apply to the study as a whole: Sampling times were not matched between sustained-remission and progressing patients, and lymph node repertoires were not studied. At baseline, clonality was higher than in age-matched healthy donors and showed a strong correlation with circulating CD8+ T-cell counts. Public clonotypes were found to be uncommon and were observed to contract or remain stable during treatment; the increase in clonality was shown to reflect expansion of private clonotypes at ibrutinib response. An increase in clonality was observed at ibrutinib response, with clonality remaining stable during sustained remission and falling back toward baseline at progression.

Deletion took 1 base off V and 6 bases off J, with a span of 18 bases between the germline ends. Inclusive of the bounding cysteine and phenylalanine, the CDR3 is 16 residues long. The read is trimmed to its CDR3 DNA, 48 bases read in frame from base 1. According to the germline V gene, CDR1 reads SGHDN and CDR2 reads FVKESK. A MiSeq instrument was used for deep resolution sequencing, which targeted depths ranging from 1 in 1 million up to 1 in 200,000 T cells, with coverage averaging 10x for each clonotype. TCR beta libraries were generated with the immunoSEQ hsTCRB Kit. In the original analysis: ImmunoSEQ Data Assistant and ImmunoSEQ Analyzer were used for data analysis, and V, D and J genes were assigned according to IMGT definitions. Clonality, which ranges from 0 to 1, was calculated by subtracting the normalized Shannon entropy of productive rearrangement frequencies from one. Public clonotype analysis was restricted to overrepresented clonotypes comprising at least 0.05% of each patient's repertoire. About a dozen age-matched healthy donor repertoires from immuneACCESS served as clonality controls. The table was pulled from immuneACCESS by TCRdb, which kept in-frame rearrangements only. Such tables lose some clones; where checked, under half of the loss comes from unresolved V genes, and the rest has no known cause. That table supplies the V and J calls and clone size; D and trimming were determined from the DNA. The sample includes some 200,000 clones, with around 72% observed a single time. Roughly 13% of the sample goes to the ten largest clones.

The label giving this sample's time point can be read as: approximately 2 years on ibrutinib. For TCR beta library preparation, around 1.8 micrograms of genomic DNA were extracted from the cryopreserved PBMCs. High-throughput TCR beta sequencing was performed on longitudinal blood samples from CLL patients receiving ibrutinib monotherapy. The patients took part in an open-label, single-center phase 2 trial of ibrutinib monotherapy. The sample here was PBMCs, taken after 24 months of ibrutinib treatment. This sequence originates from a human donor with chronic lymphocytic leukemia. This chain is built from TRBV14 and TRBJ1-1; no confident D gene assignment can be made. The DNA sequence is TGTGCCAGCAGCCAAGGTTTAAATGGGTGGATGTCTGAAGCTTTCTTT. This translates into CASSQGLNGWMSEAFF.